The 15 T cell receptor beta chains below come from one sample, sequenced in a study of T cells after yellow fever vaccination. One entry per CDR3 protein, called by TCRdb with MiXCR from the 5' RACE reads. The profile shows 620,000 or so distinct CDR3 sequences, 9% to 15% of them singletons. Sequenced here: PBMCs, sampled on the day of the yellow fever booster vaccination. These receptors were taken from a man aged 25-45 years who received the YFV17D yellow fever vaccine.

The rearrangement joins TRBV7-9 to TRBJ1-1; D gene ambiguous. Germline V gives CDR1 SEHNR, CDR2 FQNEAQ (reference sequence). Trimming removed 1 base from V and 6 bases from J, with 6 bases in between. This CDR3 has 12 residues. The CDR3 spells CASSLVPPEAFF. The CDR3 DNA reads as TGTGCCAGCAGCTTAGTTCCCCCTGAAGCTTTCTTT.

The table lists this clonotype with a few counts. The chain employs TRBV5-5 and TRBJ2-3, with D possibly called TRBD1 or TRBD2 (5 bases each). There are 14 residues in the CDR3. Germline loops: CDR1 SGHKS, CDR2 YYEKEE (reference sequence). Trimming removed 7 bases at V and 5 bases at J, with 17 bases between. The DNA of the CDR3 is TGTGCCAGCGCCAGGGAGTATTTTGGAGATACGCAGTATTTT. It encodes CASAREYFGDTQYF.

This clonotype occurred many times. The rearrangement uses TRBV2 and TRBJ2-7; D is tentatively TRBD1 or TRBD2 (6 bases each). Germline CDR1 SNHLY, CDR2 FYNNEI. The CDR3 totals 13 residues. The V end lost 7 bases, the J end lost 5 bases, and 15 bases lay between the germline ends. The CDR3 loop is CASKNRDFHEQYF. DNA for the CDR3: TGTGCCAGCAAGAACAGGGACTTCCACGAGCAGTACTTC.

J is TRBJ1-3 and V is TRBV29-1; 8 bases line up with TRBD1. This CDR3 is built from 17 residues. With 1 base clipped from V and 0 bases from J, the junction kept 8 bases outside the gene matches. Per germline, CDR1 SQVTM and CDR2 ANQGSEA. In nucleotides, the CDR3 is TGCAGCGTTGAAGTCCAGGTGACAGGGGACTCTGGAAACACCATATATTTT. This gives the protein CSVEVQVTGDSGNTIYF.

This clonotype has more than one count but fewer than ten. The chain is built from TRBV4-3 and TRBJ2-5; the match to TRBD2 covers 10 bases. This CDR3 is 18 amino acids long. With 0 bases clipped from V and 5 bases from J, the junction kept 12 bases outside the gene matches. CDR1 LGHNA and CDR2 YSLEER come from the germline V gene. For the CDR3, the DNA is TGCGCCAGCAGCCAAGAAGTAGCGGGAGGATTAATCGGGGAGACCCAGTACTTC. This sequence encodes CASSQEVAGGLIGETQYF.

The genes are TRBV27 and TRBJ2-2; D is possibly TRBD1 (6 bases). The V gene's germline CDR1 is MNHEY and CDR2 SMNVEV (reference sequence). V was pared by 2 bases and J by 3 bases, with 10 bases between. The length of the CDR3 is 15 residues. The CDR3 reads CASSLLQGHTGELFF. The CDR3 nucleotides read TGTGCCAGCAGTTTACTGCAGGGGCACACCGGGGAGCTGTTTTTT.

The genes are TRBV20-1 and TRBJ1-5; 7 bases fit TRBD1. The CDR3 contains 14 residues. Trimming at V came to 3 bases and at J to 2 bases, leaving 4 bases not matched to a gene. CDR1 and CDR2 (germline): DFQATT, SNEGSKA (reference sequence). The CDR3 protein is CSARDRWGNQPQHF. The CDR3 region has the DNA TGCAGTGCTAGGGACAGGTGGGGCAATCAGCCCCAGCATTTT.

V is TRBV7-9 and J is TRBJ1-1; D might be TRBD1 (6 bases). The CDR3 is made up of 13 amino acids. Germline CDR1 is SEHNR and CDR2 is FQNEAQ (reference sequence). V gave up 0 bases and J gave up 11 bases, with 13 bases separating them. In nucleotides, the CDR3 is TGTGCCAGCAGCTTAGCAGGGGGTACGTTCGCTTTCTTT. This sequence encodes CASSLAGGTFAFF.

This clonotype appeared a few times. The chain is built from TRBV4-2 and TRBJ1-5; TRBD1 agrees at 8 bases. In germline, CDR1 is LGHNA, CDR2 YNFKEQ. The junction had 3 bases not matched to a gene; V was cut back by 0 bases and J by 5 bases. This CDR3 contains 15 residues. The CDR3 protein is CASSQDRGLDQPQHF. As DNA, the CDR3 is TGTGCCAGCAGCCAAGACAGGGGGCTAGATCAGCCCCAGCATTTT.

This clonotype has more than one count but fewer than ten. V usage is TRBV25-1 and J usage is TRBJ1-6; unclear D gene. V dropped 3 bases and J dropped 11 bases, with 11 bases sitting between them. The CDR3 consists of 13 residues. Germline CDR1 MGHDK, CDR2 SYGVNS. CDR3 coding DNA: TGTGCCAGCAGTGACTTGACTGAGGCACCCCTCCACTTT. Translation gives CASSDLTEAPLHF.

The rearrangement links TRBV5-1 to TRBJ2-3; the D gene is possibly TRBD2 (5 bases). CDR3 length: 16 amino acids. CDR1 is SGHRS, CDR2 YFSETQ, per germline. V shed 2 bases and J shed 0 bases, with 13 bases lying between them. As DNA, the CDR3 is TGCGCCAGCAGCTTTCGAGGGATCCGTAGCACAGATACGCAGTATTTT. It specifies CASSFRGIRSTDTQYF.

The CDR3 coding sequence is TGTGCCAGCAGCCGAACACTAGCGGCTGACAATGAGCAGTTCTTC. It codes for CASSRTLAADNEQFF. The V and J genes are TRBV4-2 and TRBJ2-1; 8 nucleotides agree with TRBD2. The CDR3 is made up of 15 amino acids. J lost 5 bases, V lost 4 bases, and 7 bases had no gene match. Germline loops: CDR1 LGHNA, CDR2 YNFKEQ.

V gene TRBV7-2 combines with J gene TRBJ2-7, with 9 bases fitting TRBD2. Germline V gene lookup returns CDR1 SGHTA and CDR2 FQGNSA. The CDR3 covers 15 residues. The junction had 9 bases not matched to a gene; V was cut back by 5 bases and J by 4 bases. CDR3 residues: CASSRGPSGTYEQYF. The DNA for the CDR3 is TGTGCCAGCAGCCGGGGGCCTAGCGGGACGTACGAGCAGTACTTC.

This clonotype was recorded many times. The gene calls are TRBV28 and TRBJ1-1, with 7 positions matching TRBD1. This CDR3 has 14 residues. The J segment lost 4 bases and the V segment lost 6 bases, leaving 8 bases of the junction unmatched. Germline V gene lookup returns CDR1 MDHEN and CDR2 SYDVKM. The CDR3 nucleotides are TGTGCCAGCAGGAGACAGGGCCTGGGCACTGAAGCTTTCTTT. Its protein product is CASRRQGLGTEAFF.

V and J are TRBV29-1 and TRBJ1-2; D ambiguous. The ends were cut back, 3 bases at V and 4 bases at J, with 6 bases in the middle. The germline gives CDR1 SQVTM, CDR2 ANQGSEA. CDR3 length equals 11 residues. This CDR3 reads CSVDTSYGYTF. DNA of the CDR3: TGCAGCGTTGACACCAGCTATGGCTACACCTTC.